The 25 T cell receptor beta chains presented below share a single source sample, sequenced in a study of tumour-infiltrating T cells in Burkitt lymphoma. Clones were read by immunoSEQ multiplex PCR, and TCRdb kept only the in-frame ones, dropping some. The sample comprises 4,500 to 6,000 clones, under 13% of which are singletons, and about 2.3% rests with the top ten. Sample: tumor tissue. Source of these receptors: a human donor with diffuse large B-cell lymphoma.

This clone came up a few times. V gene TRBV29-1 combines with J gene TRBJ1-2, with D uncertain. CDR3 length: 13 residues. The germline CDR1 and CDR2 sequences are SQVTM and ANQGSEA. Trimming left V 0 bases short and J 10 bases short, with 15 bases between. CDR3 residues: CSVEDGVTLSYTF. As DNA, the CDR3 is TGCAGCGTTGAAGATGGGGTCACCCTCTCCTACACCTTC.

This clone has more than one count but fewer than ten. V usage is TRBV14 and J usage is TRBJ2-2, with unresolved D. This CDR3 has 15 amino acids. Germline lookup yields CDR1 SGHDN and CDR2 FVKESK. The V end was cut by 2 bases, the J end by 1 base, with 8 bases between. This CDR3 is CASSQQNLNTGELFF. The CDR3 DNA reads TGTGCCAGCAGCCAACAGAACTTGAACACCGGGGAGCTGTTTTTT.

This chain joins TRBV28 and TRBJ2-7; TRBD1 aligns across 11 bases. There are 15 residues in the CDR3. CDR1 is MDHEN, CDR2 SYDVKM, per germline. Unmatched junction bases numbered 8, after V lost 6 bases and J lost 4 bases. The CDR3 here is CASSDGQGAGYEQYF. The CDR3 region has the DNA TGTGCCAGCAGCGACGGACAGGGGGCAGGATACGAGCAGTACTTC. The variable domain in full, completed from reference TRBV28 and TRBJ2-7, reads DVKVTQSSRYLVKRTGEKVFLECVQDMDHENMFWYRQDPGLGLRLIYFSYDVKMKEKGDIPEGYSVSREKKERFSLILESASTNQTSMYLCASSDGQGAGYEQYFGPGTRLTVT.

This rearrangement joins TRBV4-1 to TRBJ2-2; D possibly matches TRBD1 or TRBD2 (5 bases each). Germline CDR1 is MGHRA and CDR2 is YSYEKL. The CDR3 is 19 residues long. The ends were cut back, 0 bases at V and 6 bases at J, with 23 bases in the middle. Here the CDR3 reads CASSQEGPWRAVSPGELFF. The CDR3 DNA follows: TGCGCCAGCAGCCAAGAGGGACCCTGGCGGGCGGTATCACCCGGGGAGCTGTTTTTT.

This clone was picked up a small number of times. This chain uses TRBV28 with TRBJ2-3; D ambiguous. Germline V lookup: CDR1 MDHEN, CDR2 SYDVKM. V lost 4 bases to trimming and J lost 3 bases, with 11 bases between them. The CDR3 runs to 14 residues. CDR3 protein: CASSSVAITDTQYF. CDR3 DNA: TGTGCCAGCAGTTCTGTAGCTATAACAGATACGCAGTATTTT.

The chain uses TRBV19 and TRBJ1-1, with unresolved D. Per germline, CDR1 LNHDA and CDR2 SQIVND (reference sequence). Trimming took 5 bases from V and 3 from J, leaving 10 bases between them. The CDR3 runs to 13 residues. Here the CDR3 DNA reads TGTGCCAGTAGTTTCCAGGACTACACTGAAGCTTTCTTT. It codes for CASSFQDYTEAFF. Using reference TRBV19 and TRBJ1-1 for the parts outside the CDR3, the full variable domain is DGGITQSPKYLFRKEGQNVTLSCEQNLNHDAMYWYRQDPGQGLRLIYYSQIVNDFQKGDIAEGYSVSREKKESFPLTVTSAQKNPTAFYLCASSFQDYTEAFFGQGTRLTVV.

The V and J genes are TRBV27 and TRBJ1-6; possible D gene TRBD1, 5 bases. The CDR3 extends over 15 amino acids. The ends were cut back, 2 bases at V and 9 bases at J, with 14 bases in the middle. Looked up from germline, CDR1 is MNHEY and CDR2 is SMNVEV (reference sequence). CDR3 sequence reads: CASSLSGRVLSPLHF. In DNA form, the CDR3 reads TGTGCCAGCAGTTTAAGCGGCAGGGTCCTTTCACCCCTCCACTTT.

The chain carries TRBV6-1 and TRBJ2-7; weak D call: TRBD1 (6 bases). The CDR3 has 12 residues. Germline V lookup: CDR1 MNHNS, CDR2 SASEGT. V gave up 5 bases and J gave up 6 bases, with 11 bases separating them. DNA of the CDR3: TGTGCCAGCAGTAGCCAGGGGCTCGAGCAGTACTTC. Translation gives CASSSQGLEQYF.

The chain uses TRBV4-3 and TRBJ1-4, with D hard to call. The CDR3 consists of 16 residues. Per the germline V gene, CDR1 is LGHNA and CDR2 is YSLEER. The germline V and J ends were trimmed by 4 bases and 6 bases, with 18 bases remaining between them. CDR3 DNA sequence: TGCGCCAGCAGCCTCAGCGTCGGTTCGTGGCATGAAAAACTGTTTTTT. Translation: CASSLSVGSWHEKLFF.

The chain uses TRBV6-6 and TRBJ1-2; no definite D call. V was trimmed by 6 bases and J by 2 bases, leaving 10 bases between them. The CDR3 spans 13 residues. CDR1 and CDR2 from the germline V gene are MNHNY and SVGAGI (reference sequence). The DNA for the CDR3 is TGTGCCAGCAGACCCCCCCCCAACTATGGCTACACCTTC. Translation gives CASRPPPNYGYTF.

This clone was seen a handful of times. The V gene is TRBV2, the J gene TRBJ1-5; D uncertain. Germline V gene sequence: CDR1 SNHLY, CDR2 FYNNEI. V was cut by 4 bases and J by 5 bases, with 15 bases left in between. CDR3 size: 15 residues. CDR3 DNA: TGTGCCAGCAGTGTCGGGCGGAACAGTCATCAGCCCCAGCATTTT. It is translated as CASSVGRNSHQPQHF.

The chain has TRBV14 and TRBJ1-4; TRBD1 matches 9 bases. V dropped 3 bases and J dropped 7; count of bases not matched to a gene: 6. The germline V gene encodes CDR1 SGHDN and CDR2 FVKESK. This CDR3 has 15 amino acids. This CDR3 is CASSHVTGGSEKLFF. The CDR3 nucleotides read TGTGCCAGCAGCCACGTGACAGGGGGATCTGAAAAACTGTTTTTT. Based on the CDR3 plus reference TRBV14 and TRBJ1-4, the full variable domain is EAGVTQFPSHSVIEKGQTVTLRCDPISGHDNLYWYRRVMGKEIKFLLHFVKESKQDESGMPNNRFLAERTGGTYSTLKVQPAELEDSGVYFCASSHVTGGSEKLFFGSGTQLSVL.

V gene TRBV4-3 combines with J gene TRBJ1-1; no firm D call. Germline V lookup: CDR1 LGHNA, CDR2 YSLEER. V was pared by 4 bases and J by 0 bases, with 9 bases between. CDR3 length: 14 amino acids. For the CDR3, the DNA is TGCGCCAGCAGCCCTGTGGGGTTGAACACTGAAGCTTTCTTT. Its translation is CASSPVGLNTEAFF.

The V and J genes are TRBV28 and TRBJ1-1, with unresolved D. The V end was cut by 6 bases, the J end by 11 bases, with 16 bases between. CDR1 and CDR2 from the germline V gene are MDHEN and SYDVKM. The CDR3 is 12 residues long. The CDR3: CASSPPAGVAFF. The CDR3 DNA follows: TGTGCCAGCAGCCCCCCGGCAGGTGTGGCTTTCTTT.

The chain joins TRBV2 to TRBJ1-3; 8 nucleotides agree with TRBD1. V lost 5 bases, J lost 4 bases, and 13 bases stayed unmatched. This CDR3 comprises 17 residues. The V gene's germline CDR1 is SNHLY and CDR2 FYNNEI. The CDR3 loop reads CASSSDRGQAYGNTIYF. CDR3 coding DNA: TGTGCCAGCAGTTCCGACAGGGGACAAGCTTACGGAAACACCATATATTTT. Full variable domain (remainder filled in from reference TRBV2 and TRBJ1-3): EPEVTQTPSHQVTQMGQEVILRCVPISNHLYFYWYRQILGQKVEFLVSFYNNEISEKSEIFDDQFSVERPDGSNFTLKIRSTKLEDSAMYFCASSSDRGQAYGNTIYFGEGSWLTVV.

This clone was seen more than once but under ten times. V usage is TRBV6-6 and J usage is TRBJ2-2, with a tentative D call TRBD2 (5 bases). The V gene lost 8 bases and the J gene lost 6 bases, with 19 bases spanning the gap. Germline V gene data show CDR1 as MNHNY and CDR2 as SVGAGI (reference sequence). CDR3 length equals 15 residues. CDR3 sequence (DNA): TGTGCCAGCGGAAGTTCGTTCGGGGTGGCCGGGGAGCTGTTTTTT. Protein product: CASGSSFGVAGELFF.

This clone showed up just a few times. This chain joins TRBV5-6 and TRBJ2-3, with a possible D match to TRBD1 (5 bases). The CDR3 sequence is 16 residues long. Germline V gene lookup returns CDR1 SGHDT and CDR2 YYEEEE. The V end was cut by 0 bases, the J end by 2 bases, with 13 bases between. The chain's CDR3 is CASSLAVWGSTDTQYF. The CDR3 DNA follows: TGTGCCAGCAGCTTGGCCGTGTGGGGCTCCACAGATACGCAGTATTTT.

The genes are TRBV18 and TRBJ1-1, with 7 positions matching TRBD1. V gave up 5 bases and J gave up 1 base; unmatched junction bases: 4. The germline V gene has CDR1 KGHSH and CDR2 LQKENI. The CDR3 is made up of 14 amino acids. CDR3 region: CASSSGGRNTEAFF. CDR3 sequence (DNA): TGTGCCAGCTCATCAGGGGGGAGGAACACTGAAGCTTTCTTT. Full variable domain (missing parts from reference TRBV18 and TRBJ1-1): NAGVMQNPRHLVRRRGQEARLRCSPMKGHSHVYWYRQLPEEGLKFMVYLQKENIIDESGMPKERFSAEFPKEGPSILRIQQVVRGDSAAYFCASSSGGRNTEAFFGQGTRLTVV.

The chain recombines TRBV6-6 with TRBJ1-1; D not certain. V was trimmed by 7 bases and J by 7 bases, leaving 16 bases between them. Germline CDR1 reads MNHNY; CDR2 reads SVGAGI (reference sequence). CDR3 size: 13 residues. CDR3 residues: CASKGVRQFEAFF. CDR3 sequence (DNA): TGTGCCAGCAAAGGCGTACGGCAGTTTGAAGCTTTCTTT.

The chain employs TRBV5-1 and TRBJ1-1; D is possibly TRBD1 (6 bases). The CDR3 covers 15 residues. The ends were cut back, 3 bases at V and 0 bases at J, with 12 bases in the middle. The germline V gene encodes CDR1 SGHRS and CDR2 YFSETQ. The CDR3 is CASSSSDRLNTEAFF. CDR3 sequence (DNA): TGCGCCAGCAGCTCCTCCGACAGGTTGAACACTGAAGCTTTCTTT.

This clone was observed a handful of times. This chain joins TRBV4-2 and TRBJ1-1; no firm D call. CDR3 length: 17 residues. V gave up 4 bases and J gave up 0 bases, with 18 bases separating them. CDR1 is LGHNA, CDR2 YNFKEQ, per germline. The CDR3 nucleotides are TGTGCCAGCAGCCGATCGCCCTGGATCTTTTTGAACACTGAAGCTTTCTTT. It encodes CASSRSPWIFLNTEAFF.

The chain combines TRBV7-8 with TRBJ1-2, with D possibly matching TRBD1 (6 bases). The CDR3 is made up of 14 amino acids. Trimming shortened V by 2 bases and J by 4 bases, and 11 bases separated the two germline ends. Germline V gives CDR1 SGHVS, CDR2 FQNEAQ. The CDR3 reads CASSLRPDSYGYTF. The CDR3 DNA reads TGTGCCAGCAGCTTACGACCGGACAGCTATGGCTACACCTTC.

The rearrangement joins TRBV4-2 to TRBJ2-3; D unresolved. Germline V CDR1 and CDR2: LGHNA, YNFKEQ. With 4 bases removed from V and 6 bases from J, the gap between germline ends came to 11 bases. This CDR3 has 13 amino acids. This CDR3 reads CASSPKAYDTQYF. The CDR3 region has the DNA TGTGCCAGCAGCCCCAAGGCCTATGATACGCAGTATTTT.

This rearrangement joins TRBV14 to TRBJ2-1; 7 bases are shared with TRBD2. The CDR3 consists of 16 residues. Germline trimming cut 3 bases from V and 8 bases from J; bases unmatched to any gene: 13. Germline CDR1 SGHDN, CDR2 FVKESK. Written as DNA, the CDR3 is TGTGCCAGCAGCCAGGAGCGGGGCTACGAGTACTATGAGCAGTTCTTC. It translates to CASSQERGYEYYEQFF.

This clone has only a few counts. The chain recombines TRBV7-6 with TRBJ2-2, with D tentatively TRBD2 (5 bases). Germline CDR1 reads SGHVS; CDR2 reads FNYEAQ. V gave up 1 base and J gave up 3 bases, with 15 bases separating them. The CDR3 spans 17 residues. Here the CDR3 DNA reads TGTGCCAGCAGCTTAGAAGGCGGGCTTGGGTACACCGGGGAGCTGTTTTTT. Translation: CASSLEGGLGYTGELFF.